This is a list of T cell receptor beta chains from one sample in a study of cytomegalovirus exposure and HLA in healthy donors. Assay: immunoSEQ multiplex PCR; the TCRdb copy retains only in-frame clones and omits some. This table holds 130,000 to 150,000 clones, around a tenth found once. The sequenced sample was PBMCs. The receptors here all came from a male donor in good health and CMV-seronegative. Each CDR3 is given with its conserved first and last residue. Fields, in order: clone size, J gene, V gene, D gene, CDR3 protein. The D gene is left open where the match is weak. The size of a clone is reported for some rows only, either as once, few or many, or as a class for expanded clones.

>-|TRBJ2-1|TRBV6-4|-
CASAPSGSYNEQFF
>few|TRBJ2-7|TRBV10-3|TRBD1
CAISESMDRVSYEQYF
>few|TRBJ1-2|TRBV28|-
CASSLKDSYGYTF
>-|TRBJ2-7|TRBV4-1|TRBD1
CASSQEDRGTYEQYF
>-|TRBJ2-3|TRBV13|TRBD2
CASSTIGLAGGLGTQYF
>few|TRBJ2-7|TRBV11-2|TRBD1
CASSPLGGQGAREQYF
>few|TRBJ2-1|TRBV7-2|TRBD2
CASLPSGGRSEQFF
>few|TRBJ2-5|TRBV28|TRBD1
CASTIFPSGQGAQETQYF
>few|TRBJ1-4|TRBV5-6|-
CASSFRGVGEKLFF
>few|TRBJ1-1|TRBV5-4|-
CASSLSVNTEAFF
>few|TRBJ1-2|TRBV19|TRBD1
CASADRDLHYGYTF
>few|TRBJ1-1|TRBV11-1|-
CASSFGGGGGGTEAFF
>-|TRBJ2-5|TRBV4-2|-
CASSQDGSRGAQQYF
>few|TRBJ1-4|TRBV4-3|TRBD1
CASSLGQGAGEKLFF
>few|TRBJ1-5|TRBV18|TRBD1
CASSPDRDQPQHF
>-|TRBJ2-1|TRBV29-1|TRBD2
CSDRLAGEQFF
>few|TRBJ2-1|TRBV5-4|TRBD2
CASSLGSGRPYNEQFF
>-|TRBJ1-5|TRBV29-1|-
CSAQNRDGQPQHF
>-|TRBJ1-6|TRBV5-1|-
CASSPEGSYNSPLHF
>-|TRBJ2-3|TRBV30|-
CAWFEGGTGTYF
>few|TRBJ1-5|TRBV28|TRBD1
CASGTGGQPQHF
>-|TRBJ1-2|TRBV15|-
CATTNDTEVDYGYTF
>few|TRBJ2-4|TRBV11-2|-
CASSLGLGEGDIQYF
>-|TRBJ1-2|TRBV7-2|-
CASSLEEGIWYGYTF
>-|TRBJ2-3|TRBV28|TRBD2
CASSFHQGLAGVTDTQYF
>-|TRBJ1-1|TRBV28|-
CAGRGADLNTEAFF
>few|TRBJ2-7|TRBV6-5|TRBD2
CASSRLAGGPYEQYF
>few|TRBJ2-7|TRBV28|-
CASSFLGTYEQYF
>-|TRBJ1-5|TRBV4-3|-
CASSQVKGSNQPQHF
>-|TRBJ2-6|TRBV18|TRBD1
CASSPSTGGANVLTF
>-|TRBJ2-7|TRBV27|TRBD2
CASSFRSGTPHEQYF
>few|TRBJ1-1|TRBV7-9|-
CASSFRLDSEAFF
>-|TRBJ1-2|TRBV27|TRBD1
CASTPFGTGNYGYTF
>-|TRBJ2-2|TRBV5-6|TRBD2
CASSFGGAYTGELFF
>-|TRBJ2-3|TRBV4-1|TRBD1
CASSHLPGQGSTDTQYF
>-|TRBJ1-2|TRBV18|TRBD1
CASSPLVSGTGVDGYTF
>few|TRBJ2-3|TRBV10-3|TRBD1
CATLTGASTDTQYF
>-|TRBJ1-5|TRBV28|-
CASSPQGWNNQPQHF
>few|TRBJ2-2|TRBV29-1|TRBD1
CSVIRGRSTGELFF
>-|TRBJ2-7|TRBV19|-
CASSMGRGISEQYF
>-|TRBJ1-1|TRBV4-2|-
CASSQVAGQGGTEAFF
>-|TRBJ2-3|TRBV6-1|-
CASSVGSWGVSTDTQYF
>few|TRBJ1-2|TRBV13|-
CASSLDPGNYGYTF
>-|TRBJ1-1|TRBV11-3|-
CASSSRGQAEAFF
>few|TRBJ2-1|TRBV4-3|-
CASSQTRGYNEQFF
>-|TRBJ2-1|TRBV5-1|-
CASSFWGPGGPYDLAGSHNEQFF
>-|TRBJ1-2|TRBV4-3|-
CASSPDPKDSVSTSYHGYTF
>few|TRBJ2-5|TRBV6-4|-
CASSASLGGDQYF
>-|TRBJ2-7|TRBV6-1|-
CASSSRVFYEQYF
>few|TRBJ2-1|TRBV30|-
CAWSRELRGEQFF
>few|TRBJ2-7|TRBV28|TRBD1
CASSSTGTGYEQYF
>few|TRBJ1-5|TRBV2|TRBD1
CASSEGTGVTYSNQPQHF
>-|TRBJ1-2|TRBV2|TRBD1
CASNWDSSYGYTF
>few|TRBJ2-7|TRBV4-3|TRBD1
CASSQVGTGDSSYEQYF
>-|TRBJ2-4|TRBV15|TRBD1
CATSSRDSRSF
>few|TRBJ1-1|TRBV27|TRBD1
CASRLGQGPSEAFF
>-|TRBJ1-1|TRBV7-9|-
CASSSGARSAFF